These T cell receptor beta chains were read from a single sample in a study of blood T cell repertoires in COVID-19. Measured with immunoSEQ multiplex PCR; TCRdb has only the in-frame clones, and not every one. The data show around 200,000 clones, approximately 90% seen once. What was sequenced was peripheral blood. These receptors were taken from a man older than 75 with acute or convalescent COVID-19. Each CDR3 is given with its conserved first and last residue. D genes are given only for firm matches. Only some rows state a clone size, as once, few, many or a class for expanded clones.

d_gene	v_gene	j_gene	abundance	CDR3nt	CDR3aa
-	TRBV9	TRBJ2-2	-	TGTGCCAGCAGGCGGGGACTCCTGAACACCGGGGAGCTGTTTTTT	CASRRGLLNTGELFF
-	TRBV9	TRBJ2-3	-	TGTGCCAGCAGCGAGGGGGGGAGCGTCAATACGCAGTATTTT	CASSEGGSVNTQYF
-	TRBV27	TRBJ1-1	once	TGTGCCAGCAGGTCCACTTTGAGGAACACTGAAGCTTTCTTT	CASRSTLRNTEAFF
-	TRBV11-2	TRBJ1-2	-	TGTGCCAGCAGCTTACAGGCCGGTAGTGGCTACACCTTC	CASSLQAGSGYTF
-	TRBV19	TRBJ1-2	-	TGTGCCAGTAGTACCGGGACAAGAGCTAACTATGGCTACACCTTC	CASSTGTRANYGYTF
-	TRBV6-2/TRBV6-3	TRBJ2-1	-	TGTGCCAGCAGTAAAGGGACTCCTAACAATGAGCAGTTCTTC	CASSKGTPNNEQFF
-	TRBV10-2	TRBJ2-3	-	TGCGCCAGCCAGGCGGGTTATAGCACAGATACGCAGTATTTT	CASQAGYSTDTQYF
-	TRBV5-4	TRBJ1-5	once	TGTGCCAGCAGCGGCGGGCCTGAGGCCGGTCAGCCCCAGCATTTT	CASSGGPEAGQPQHF
TRBD1	TRBV28	TRBJ2-7	-	TGTGCCTCCCAGACAGGGGGGCGGTACGAGCAGTACTTC	CASQTGGRYEQYF
TRBD2	TRBV10-2	TRBJ2-5	-	TGCGCCAGCAGTGAGTCGAGAATAGCGGGAGAGTGGGAGACCCAGTACTTC	CASSESRIAGEWETQYF
TRBD2	TRBV11-2	TRBJ2-6	-	TGTGCCAGCAGAAGGGGACTAGCGGGAGTCCCCTCTGGGGCCAACGTCCTGACTTTC	CASRRGLAGVPSGANVLTF
TRBD1	TRBV6-2/TRBV6-3	TRBJ1-5	-	TGTGCCAGCAGCGCACTTCTTGGGACAGTAACAGGTCAGCCCCAGCATTTT	CASSALLGTVTGQPQHF
TRBD1	TRBV28	TRBJ2-1	-	TGTGCCAGCAGCGGACAGGTTTCATCCTACAATGAGCAGTTCTTC	CASSGQVSSYNEQFF
-	TRBV5-1	TRBJ2-5	-	TGCGCCAGCAGCGTTGAAGGAGGACGGTTTGAGACCCAGTACTTC	CASSVEGGRFETQYF
TRBD2	TRBV5-5	TRBJ2-3	-	TGTGCCAGCAGCTTGGGACTAGCGAGTCGGGGGGGCACAGATACGCAGTATTTT	CASSLGLASRGGTDTQYF
-	TRBV5-5	TRBJ1-6	once	TGTGCCAGCAGCCCGAGCGGGGCCCATAATTCACCCCTCCACTTT	CASSPSGAHNSPLHF
TRBD2	TRBV10-3	TRBJ2-3	-	TGTGCCATCAGTACCGGGACTAGCGGGCCTCGGGATACGCAGTATTTT	CAISTGTSGPRDTQYF
TRBD2	TRBV7-8	TRBJ2-7	-	TGTGCCAGCAGCTTAAGTACGGGGCTAGCGGCCAATGAGCAGTACTTC	CASSLSTGLAANEQYF
-	TRBV9	TRBJ2-2	-	TGTGCCAGCAGCGTAAGAGGGGGGAACACCGGGGAGCTGTTTTTT	CASSVRGGNTGELFF
-	TRBV19	TRBJ1-2	once	TGTGCCAGTAACACGGGGAACTATGGCTACACCTTC	CASNTGNYGYTF
-	TRBV2	TRBJ2-1	-	TGTGCCAGCAGTGGGACAGAATACAATGAGCAGTTCTTC	CASSGTEYNEQFF
TRBD1	TRBV19	TRBJ1-6	-	TGTGCCAGTACACCTGACAGGGATTCACCCCTCCACTTT	CASTPDRDSPLHF
TRBD1	TRBV18	TRBJ1-3	-	TGTGCCAGCTCACCCCAGCCGGGACAGGGGGCGATGGGCACCATATATTTT	CASSPQPGQGAMGTIYF
-	TRBV2	TRBJ1-2	-	TGTGCCAGCAGTGAGTGGGCCTATGGCTACACCTTC	CASSEWAYGYTF
TRBD2	TRBV5-1	TRBJ2-1	-	TGCGCCAGCAGCCCCGGACTAGCGGGCCAATACAATGAGCAGTTCTTC	CASSPGLAGQYNEQFF
-	TRBV3-1/TRBV3-2	TRBJ2-5	-	TGTGCCAGCAGCCAATCCCAGGGACTGGGGACGACCCAGTACTTC	CASSQSQGLGTTQYF